The clone carrying this TCR beta chain was seen a handful of times. Across 18 months, stable Graves' hyperthyroidism was marked by no progression to ophthalmopathy. The source of the PBMCs was over 8.5 ml of fresh peripheral blood. This entry belongs to a study of T cells in Graves' hyperthyroidism and ophthalmopathy. The CDR3 consists of 12 residues. V was clipped by 5 bases and J by 9 bases, with 8 bases between them. The germline gives CDR1 MDHEN, CDR2 SYDVKM. Researchers amplified the TCR beta CDR3 regions from RNA transcripts. The study used the HTBI primer set for a first-round RT-PCR of the TCR CDR3. TCRdb redid the calling of the multiplex PCR reads with MiXCR, one entry per CDR3 protein. The sample carries around 200,000 distinct CDR3 sequences, approximately 20% recorded once.

The TCR comes from a man in his forties with Graves' hyperthyroidism. The chain carries TRBV28 and TRBJ1-6; D uncertain. The sequencing input was blood. CDR3 residues: CASSVTISPLHF. As DNA, the CDR3 is TGTGCCAGCAGTGTAACTATTTCACCCCTCCACTTT.